The 29 T cell receptor beta chains presented below share a single source sample, sequenced in a study of cytomegalovirus exposure and HLA in healthy donors. This table comes from immunoSEQ multiplex PCR, and its TCRdb copy is limited to in-frame clones, with some not included. The repertoire consists of around 170,000 clones, with 88% occurring once and the leading ten covering 2.5% to 3%. Sequencing was carried out using PBMCs. These receptors came from a man between 18 and 35 years old in good health and CMV-seronegative.

The V gene is TRBV19, the J gene TRBJ1-4, with TRBD1 identical over 8 bases. The germline V gene encodes CDR1 LNHDA and CDR2 SQIVND (reference sequence). V gave up 4 bases and J gave up 10 bases; unmatched junction bases: 11. CDR3 size: 15 residues. Written as DNA, the CDR3 is TGTGCCAGTAGTACCCCTGGACAGGGAACGGCAAAACTGTTTTTT. Its protein product is CASSTPGQGTAKLFF.

The chain combines TRBV4-2 with TRBJ2-3, with unresolved D. V was trimmed by 1 base and J by 3 bases, leaving 20 bases between them. Germline loops: CDR1 LGHNA, CDR2 YNFKEQ. This CDR3 has 18 amino acids. The CDR3 here is CASSQADPATAPTDTQYF. The CDR3 nucleotides read TGTGCCAGCAGCCAAGCTGATCCTGCCACAGCTCCTACAGATACGCAGTATTTT.

The V gene is TRBV18, the J gene TRBJ1-4; D is unclear. The CDR3 runs to 13 residues. V lost 0 bases to trimming and J lost 5 bases, with 4 bases between them. Germline V gene lookup returns CDR1 KGHSH and CDR2 LQKENI. The CDR3 DNA is TGTGCCAGCTCACCACCAGCGAATGAAAAACTGTTTTTT. It specifies CASSPPANEKLFF. Together with reference TRBV18 and TRBJ1-4, the CDR3 gives the full variable domain: NAGVMQNPRHLVRRRGQEARLRCSPMKGHSHVYWYRQLPEEGLKFMVYLQKENIIDESGMPKERFSAEFPKEGPSILRIQQVVRGDSAAYFCASSPPANEKLFFGSGTQLSVL.

This rearrangement joins TRBV7-2 to TRBJ1-6; D uncertain. Deletions cut 2 bases from V and 11 bases from J, with 7 bases between. Germline loops: CDR1 SGHTA, CDR2 FQGNSA. The CDR3 has 12 residues. The CDR3 spells CASSLRLAPLHF. DNA of the CDR3: TGTGCCAGCAGCTTAAGACTGGCACCCCTCCACTTT.

V usage is TRBV10-3 and J usage is TRBJ1-3; D is ambiguous. V was shortened by 6 bases and J by 7 bases, with 7 bases between the two germline ends. This CDR3 has 11 residues. Germline V gene sequence: CDR1 ENHRY, CDR2 SYGVKD. The CDR3 here is CAIRGGNTIYF. The CDR3 DNA reads TGTGCCATCAGAGGAGGGAACACCATATATTTT.

The chain joins TRBV18 to TRBJ1-2; 9 nucleotides align to TRBD1. The CDR3 consists of 14 residues. Germline loops: CDR1 KGHSH, CDR2 LQKENI. V lost 6 bases to trimming and J lost 1 base; unmatched junction nucleotides: 3. CDR3 loop: CASSPDRGNYGYTF. Written as DNA, the CDR3 is TGTGCCAGCTCCCCGGACAGGGGTAACTATGGCTACACCTTC. The entire variable domain, with the rest obtained from reference TRBV18 and TRBJ1-2, is as follows: NAGVMQNPRHLVRRRGQEARLRCSPMKGHSHVYWYRQLPEEGLKFMVYLQKENIIDESGMPKERFSAEFPKEGPSILRIQQVVRGDSAAYFCASSPDRGNYGYTFGSGTRLTVV.

V and J are TRBV7-2 and TRBJ2-7, with 8 bases matching TRBD2. V dropped 3 bases and J dropped 2; count of bases not matched to a gene: 12. Germline CDR1 reads SGHTA; CDR2 reads FQGNSA. The CDR3 sequence is 17 residues long. CDR3 sequence: CASSFVLLAGKPYEQYF. CDR3 nucleotides: TGTGCCAGCAGCTTTGTGCTATTAGCGGGAAAACCCTACGAGCAGTACTTC.

This chain uses TRBV27 with TRBJ2-3; D is uncertain. Trimming left V 2 bases short and J 5 bases short, with 8 bases between. This CDR3 has 13 amino acids. Germline CDR1 MNHEY, CDR2 SMNVEV (reference sequence). The CDR3 DNA sequence: TGTGCCAGCAGTTTAGGCCGGAGAGATACGCAGTATTTT. Translation gives CASSLGRRDTQYF.

The chain is built from TRBV19 and TRBJ2-1; 8 bases fit TRBD2. Trimming at V came to 1 base and at J to 7 bases, leaving 6 bases not matched to a gene. The CDR3 runs 15 residues. CDR1 and CDR2 (germline): LNHDA, SQIVND (reference sequence). The CDR3 protein is CASSIAGGEWNEQFF. As DNA, the CDR3 is TGTGCCAGTAGTATAGCGGGAGGGGAATGGAATGAGCAGTTCTTC.

The chain links TRBV28 to TRBJ1-5; D remains unclear. The CDR3 is 15 amino acids. Trimming took 5 bases from V and 2 from J, leaving 13 bases between them. CDR1 and CDR2 from the germline V gene are MDHEN and SYDVKM. CDR3 loop: CASSLRRVGNQPQHF. The CDR3 DNA is TGTGCCAGCAGTCTAAGGAGGGTGGGCAATCAGCCCCAGCATTTT.

V and J are TRBV6-1 and TRBJ1-3; no firm D call. V dropped 2 bases and J dropped 1 base, with 9 bases sitting between them. Germline V gene data show CDR1 as MNHNS and CDR2 as SASEGT. The CDR3 covers 15 residues. CDR3 sequence (DNA): TGTGCCAGCAGTGAACAGCAACTATCTGGAAACACCATATATTTT. This codes for CASSEQQLSGNTIYF.

The CDR3 region is CASSSRLAGDEQFF. CDR3 DNA: TGTGCCAGCAGCTCAAGACTAGCGGGAGATGAGCAGTTCTTC. The chain joins TRBV11-2 to TRBJ2-1; 12 nucleotides align to TRBD2. Germline assignment: CDR1 SGHAT and CDR2 FQNNGV. CDR3 length: 14 residues. The J segment lost 8 bases and the V segment lost 4 bases, leaving 3 bases of the junction unmatched.

V gene TRBV10-2 combines with J gene TRBJ2-2; 7 bases line up with TRBD2. The junction had 5 bases not matched to a gene; V was cut back by 8 bases and J by 2 bases. The CDR3 totals 14 residues. Germline CDR1 reads WSHSY; CDR2 reads SAAADI. The CDR3 loop reads CASEGGDNTGELFF. The CDR3 DNA follows: TGCGCCAGCGAGGGAGGGGATAACACCGGGGAGCTGTTTTTT.

The chain uses TRBV6-5 and TRBJ1-5; D is uncertain. Germline V CDR1 and CDR2: MNHEY, SVGAGI. The CDR3 is 13 amino acids. V lost 4 bases, J lost 3 bases, and 7 bases lay in between. CDR3 sequence (DNA): TGTGCCAGCAGTTCCCTCTTCAATCAGCCCCAGCATTTT. Protein: CASSSLFNQPQHF.

The table lists this clone with a few counts. The genes are TRBV6-5 and TRBJ1-6; 9 bases match TRBD1. Trimming cost V 5 bases and J 7 bases; bases outside gene matches: 6. CDR1 and CDR2 (germline): MNHEY, SVGAGI. The CDR3 has 15 amino acids. Here the CDR3 reads CASSAWTGENSPLHF. The CDR3 coding sequence is TGTGCCAGCAGTGCTTGGACAGGGGAAAATTCACCCCTCCACTTT.

The V gene is TRBV2, the J gene TRBJ2-5; perhaps TRBD1 as D (5 bases). Per the germline V gene, CDR1 is SNHLY and CDR2 is FYNNEI. V was pared by 4 bases and J by 5 bases, with 14 bases between. The CDR3 covers 14 residues. CDR3 protein: CASSGGRDSETQYF. Here the CDR3 DNA reads TGTGCCAGCAGTGGGGGCAGGGATAGTGAGACCCAGTACTTC.

This chain connects TRBV7-9 to TRBJ2-7, with D possibly TRBD1 on 6 matching bases. The ends were cut back, 2 bases at V and 1 base at J, with 9 bases in the middle. The CDR3 contains 14 residues. Germline CDR1 SEHNR, CDR2 FQNEAQ (reference sequence). The CDR3, as DNA: TGTGCCAGCAGCTTACAGGGGCTATCCTACGAGCAGTACGTC. Translating it yields CASSLQGLSYEQYV.

This clone was detected only a few times. The gene calls are TRBV6-5 and TRBJ1-2, with TRBD1 as a possible D gene (5 bases). This CDR3 is 14 amino acids long. Germline V gives CDR1 MNHEY, CDR2 SVGAGI. With 11 bases removed from V and 2 bases from J, the gap between germline ends came to 18 bases. The CDR3 protein is CAAGPGGKNYGYTF. CDR3 nucleotides: TGTGCCGCTGGCCCCGGGGGAAAGAACTATGGCTACACCTTC.

This chain uses TRBV11-2 with TRBJ2-1; D not certain. From germline, CDR1 is SGHAT and CDR2 FQNNGV. This CDR3 is built from 13 residues. V was pared by 3 bases and J by 9 bases, with 12 bases between. In nucleotides, the CDR3 is TGTGCCAGCAGCTTGGATCTTTCAGGTGAGCAGTTCTTC. The encoded protein is CASSLDLSGEQFF.

The chain is built from TRBV4-1 and TRBJ2-3; possible D gene TRBD2, 5 bases. V lost 4 bases and J 4 bases, leaving 18 bases between the germline ends. Germline values: CDR1 MGHRA, CDR2 YSYEKL. The CDR3 totals 16 residues. This CDR3 is CASSRVGVTEADTQYF. The DNA of the CDR3 is TGCGCCAGCAGCCGGGTCGGGGTGACGGAAGCAGATACGCAGTATTTT.

Regarding this clone: Other DNA sequences in this sample translate to the same CDR3. For the CDR3, the DNA is TGTGCCAGCAGCTTAGGAGACACCGGGGAGCTGTTTTTT. Amino acid sequence: CASSLGDTGELFF. The rearrangement joins TRBV7-6 to TRBJ2-2; D remains unclear. Germline V CDR1 and CDR2: SGHVS, FNYEAQ. The ends were cut back, 1 base at V and 3 bases at J, with 3 bases in the middle. This CDR3 has 13 residues.

The rearrangement links TRBV7-9 to TRBJ1-2; D perhaps matches TRBD1 (6 bases). Trimming removed 4 bases from V and 4 bases from J, with 19 bases in between. From germline, CDR1 is SEHNR and CDR2 FQNEAQ (reference sequence). This CDR3 is 16 amino acids long. The CDR3 spells CASSSTRDGDTYGYTF. CDR3 in DNA: TGTGCCAGCAGCTCCACCCGGGACGGGGACACCTATGGCTACACCTTC. The full variable domain, with the rest looked up from reference TRBV7-9 and TRBJ1-2, is DTGVSQNPRHKITKRGQNVTFRCDPISEHNRLYWYRQTLGQGPEFLTYFQNEAQLEKSRLLSDRFSAERPKGSFSTLEIQRTEQGDSAMYLCASSSTRDGDTYGYTFGSGTRLTVV.

The chain links TRBV2 to TRBJ1-1; D gene unclear. CDR1 and CDR2 from the germline V gene are SNHLY and FYNNEI. V gave up 2 bases and J gave up 6 bases, with 16 bases separating them. The CDR3 sequence is 15 residues long. CDR3 region: CASSEPTAVRSEAFF. In DNA form, the CDR3 reads TGTGCCAGCAGTGAACCGACTGCCGTACGATCTGAAGCTTTCTTT.

The chain is built from TRBV6-5 and TRBJ1-5; weak D call: TRBD1 (5 bases). CDR1 is MNHEY, CDR2 SVGAGI, per germline. The CDR3 totals 16 residues. V lost 0 bases and J lost 0, with 9 bases in between. This CDR3 reads CASSYSQDNSNQPQHF. CDR3 coding DNA: TGTGCCAGCAGTTACTCCCAGGACAATAGCAATCAGCCCCAGCATTTT.

V and J are TRBV19 and TRBJ1-3; TRBD1 aligns across 9 bases. The CDR3 extends over 15 amino acids. Germline trimming cut 6 bases from V and 4 bases from J; bases unmatched to any gene: 7. Germline loops: CDR1 LNHDA, CDR2 SQIVND (reference sequence). CDR3 amino acids: CASRVTGGSGNTIYF. The CDR3 DNA follows: TGTGCCAGTAGGGTAACAGGGGGCTCCGGAAACACCATATATTTT.

J is TRBJ1-5 and V is TRBV27; D gene ambiguous. The CDR3 spans 14 residues. In germline, CDR1 is MNHEY, CDR2 SMNVEV (reference sequence). V dropped 5 bases and J dropped 0 bases, with 8 bases sitting between them. CDR3 protein: CASSEGNSNQPQHF. As DNA, the CDR3 is TGTGCCAGCAGTGAGGGAAATAGCAATCAGCCCCAGCATTTT.

The rearrangement joins TRBV5-1 to TRBJ2-7; TRBD1 matches 8 bases. Trimming cost V 0 bases and J 5 bases; bases outside gene matches: 10. The germline V gene encodes CDR1 SGHRS and CDR2 YFSETQ. The CDR3 totals 16 residues. The CDR3 nucleotides are TGCGCCAGCAGCTTGGCCTCAGGACAGGGCGTAGACGAGCAGTACGTC. It codes for CASSLASGQGVDEQYV.

The chain uses TRBV4-1 and TRBJ2-7; the D is unclear. In germline, CDR1 is MGHRA, CDR2 YSYEKL. V lost 4 bases and J 3 bases, leaving 10 bases between the germline ends. This CDR3 spans 13 amino acids. CDR3 sequence reads: CASSRSENYEQYV. In nucleotides, the CDR3 is TGCGCCAGCAGCCGGTCCGAGAACTACGAGCAGTACGTC.

The chain uses TRBV14 and TRBJ2-3; 7 positions agree with TRBD1. V lost 4 bases and J lost 2; bases outside the gene matches: 6. The CDR3 spans 15 residues. Germline V gene data show CDR1 as SGHDN and CDR2 as FVKESK. The CDR3 loop reads CASSPTGFLTDTQYF. In DNA form, the CDR3 reads TGTGCCAGCAGCCCGACAGGGTTTCTCACAGATACGCAGTATTTT.